Sequencing of this TCR beta chain was carried out in a study of human T cells and chemical hapten exposure. Per the germline V gene, CDR1 is ENHRY and CDR2 is SYGVKD. V was cut by 11 bases and J by 2 bases, with 15 bases left in between. The CDR3 sequence is 13 residues long. A single record per CDR3 protein comes from TCRdb applying MiXCR to the RACE reads. The table lists approximately 52,000 distinct CDR3 sequences, 9.4% of them singletons. This clonotype was counted a few times. Stated time point: pre-sensitization, week 0. Indicated treatment: therapeutic diphenylcyclopropenone sensitization with weekly scalp DPC.

V gene TRBV10-3 combines with J gene TRBJ1-1; D not certain. The source of this sequence is a woman between 40 and 50 years old with alopecia areata. Some clones in this sample may be carry-over from other donors' samples. This specimen was whole blood, taken in connection with sensitization to the hapten diphenylcyclopropenone (DPC). The CDR3 spells CASGPLGNTEAFF. For the CDR3, the DNA is TGTGCCTCGGGCCCCTTGGGAAACACTGAAGCTTTCTTT.